The 12 T cell receptor beta chains given below trace back to one sample, sequenced in a study of T cell repertoires in cytomegalovirus infection. From the reads, TCRdb called clonotypes with MiXCR, one entry per CDR3 protein. Of approximately 71,000 distinct CDR3 sequences in the sample, roughly 20% were seen once. What these receptors recognize is not known. Sequencing was performed on CD8+ T cells from cultured PBMCs, taken from culture after CMV antigen stimulation. The origin of the receptors is a human donor in good health (CMV status not recorded). Some clones in this sample may be carry-over from other donors' samples.

The chain employs TRBV6-1 and TRBJ2-7; 11 bases map to TRBD1. Germline V gene lookup returns CDR1 MNHNS and CDR2 SASEGT. V lost 7 bases to trimming and J lost 3 bases; unmatched junction nucleotides: 5. The CDR3 covers 14 residues. Here the CDR3 reads CASNPGQGVYEQYF. The CDR3 DNA reads TGTGCCAGCAACCCGGGACAGGGGGTCTACGAGCAGTACTTC.

V and J are TRBV4-1 and TRBJ1-5; maybe TRBD1 (5 bases). V was shortened by 0 bases and J by 12 bases, with 9 bases between the two germline ends. CDR1 and CDR2 (germline): MGHRA, YSYEKL. The length of the CDR3 is 12 residues. CDR3 in DNA: TGCGCCAGCAGCCAAGATAGACAGATCCAGCATTTT. Translating it yields CASSQDRQIQHF.

This chain uses TRBV7-2 with TRBJ1-5; D call uncertain. Germline V gene sequence: CDR1 SGHTA, CDR2 FQGNSA. V lost 0 bases and J 0 bases, leaving 12 bases between the germline ends. The length of the CDR3 is 17 residues. Here the CDR3 DNA reads TGTGCCAGCAGCTTAGCGGTTAGAGAAAATAGCAATCAGCCCCAGCATTTT. Amino acids: CASSLAVRENSNQPQHF.

This clonotype was picked up many times. The V and J genes are TRBV7-8 and TRBJ1-1; perhaps TRBD1 as D (5 bases). CDR3 length: 14 amino acids. V dropped 7 bases and J dropped 1 base, with 13 bases sitting between them. From germline, CDR1 is SGHVS and CDR2 FQNEAQ. Here the CDR3 DNA reads TGTGCCAGCACCCTCCCCGGGGGGAACACTGAAGCTTTCTTT. Translating gives CASTLPGGNTEAFF. The full variable domain, rest sourced from reference TRBV7-8 and TRBJ1-1, is GAGVSQSPRYKVAKRGQDVALRCDPISGHVSLFWYQQALGQGPEFLTYFQNEAQLDKSGLPSDRFFAERPEGSVSTLKIQRTQQEDSAVYLCASTLPGGNTEAFFGQGTRLTVV.

Only a few counts were recorded for this clonotype. This chain connects TRBV12-3 or TRBV12-4 to TRBJ1-5, with TRBD1 identical over 7 bases. J gave up 0 bases and V 7 bases, and 6 bases lay outside the gene matches. The CDR3 contains 15 residues. The CDR3 region has the DNA TGTGCCAGCATGACAGGGATCTATAGCAATCAGCCCCAGCATTTT. Translating gives CASMTGIYSNQPQHF.

The J gene is TRBJ1-2, the V gene TRBV7-2, with D unresolved. CDR1 and CDR2 from the germline V gene are SGHTA and FQGNSA. The CDR3 is made up of 12 amino acids. V gave up 1 base and J gave up 4 bases, with 4 bases separating them. In nucleotides, the CDR3 is TGTGCCAGCAGCTTAGGGGTCTATGGCTACACCTTC. Translated: CASSLGVYGYTF.

This clonotype has at least ten counts. The CDR3, as DNA: TGTGCCAGCAGTTCCCAGGGGCCGTTTGGCTACACCTTC. It specifies CASSSQGPFGYTF. V usage is TRBV28 and J usage is TRBJ1-2, with D possibly matching TRBD1 (6 bases). The CDR3 totals 13 residues. Per germline, CDR1 MDHEN and CDR2 SYDVKM. The germline V and J ends were trimmed by 4 bases and 7 bases, with 13 bases remaining between them.

This clonotype has just a few counts. J is TRBJ1-1 and V is TRBV4-1; D is possibly TRBD1 (5 bases). Germline CDR1 reads MGHRA; CDR2 reads YSYEKL. V lost 4 bases and J lost 10, with 19 bases in between. This CDR3 has 14 residues. CDR3 in DNA: TGCGCCAGCAGCCCTGGGACGGAGCTGAGCGGAGCTTTCTTT. Residues: CASSPGTELSGAFF.

A few counts support this clonotype. The chain links TRBV6-1 to TRBJ1-4, with a possible D match to TRBD1 (5 bases). Trimming took off 1 base at V and 3 bases at J, with 6 bases between the two ends. CDR3 length: 14 amino acids. Germline V gene lookup returns CDR1 MNHNS and CDR2 SASEGT. This CDR3 is CASSEGDSNEKLFF. DNA for the CDR3: TGTGCCAGCAGTGAAGGGGACTCTAATGAAAAACTGTTTTTT.

This clonotype came up once. V and J are TRBV10-3 and TRBJ1-1; 7 positions agree with TRBD1. The CDR3 length is 13 residues. Germline CDR1 reads ENHRY; CDR2 reads SYGVKD. V trimming: 11 bases; J trimming: 0 bases; junction bases outside the gene matches: 6. CDR3 protein: CAARTGVNTEAFF. The CDR3 DNA follows: TGTGCCGCACGAACAGGGGTGAACACTGAAGCTTTCTTT.

The genes are TRBV23-1 and TRBJ1-2, with unresolved D. TRBV23-1 is designated an ORF whose function remains uncertain. V shed 4 bases and J shed 4 bases, with 19 bases lying between them. The length of the CDR3 is 16 residues. The CDR3 region has the DNA TGCGCCAGCAGTCCGAAGGAAACTGCCGGGTCCTATGGCTACACCTTC. The encoded protein is CASSPKETAGSYGYTF.

In its sample, this clonotype was seen a few times. The V gene is TRBV10-1, the J gene TRBJ2-3; D is unclear. This CDR3 contains 14 residues. V gave up 0 bases and J gave up 4 bases, with 8 bases separating them. Germline lookup yields CDR1 WNHNN and CDR2 SYGVQD (reference sequence). CDR3 residues: CASSESYPADTQYF. CDR3 coding DNA: TGCGCCAGCAGTGAGTCTTACCCAGCAGATACGCAGTATTTT.